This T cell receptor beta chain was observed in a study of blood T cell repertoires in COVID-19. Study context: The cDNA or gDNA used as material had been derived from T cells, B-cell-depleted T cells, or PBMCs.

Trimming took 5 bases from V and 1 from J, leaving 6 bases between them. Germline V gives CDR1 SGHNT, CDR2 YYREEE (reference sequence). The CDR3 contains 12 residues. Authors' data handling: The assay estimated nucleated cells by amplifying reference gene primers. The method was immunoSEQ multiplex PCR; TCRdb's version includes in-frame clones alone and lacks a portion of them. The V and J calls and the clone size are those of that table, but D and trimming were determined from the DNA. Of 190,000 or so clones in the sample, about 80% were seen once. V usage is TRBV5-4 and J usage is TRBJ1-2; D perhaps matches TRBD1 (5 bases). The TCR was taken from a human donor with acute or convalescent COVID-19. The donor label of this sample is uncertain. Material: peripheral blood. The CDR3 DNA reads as TGTGCCAGCAGTGACAGTAACTATGGCTACACCTTC. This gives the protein CASSDSNYGYTF.